This entry lists 9 T cell receptor beta chains sequenced from one sample in a study of regulatory T cells in long-lasting Graves disease. The time point was: newly diagnosed GD, antithyroid drugs for less than 3 months. Researchers made the TCR library from RNA that was extracted from PBMCs. In building TCR beta libraries, iRepertoire HTBI primers were used together with Arm-PCR of CDR3 regions. From the multiplex PCR reads, TCRdb called clonotypes with MiXCR, one entry per CDR3 protein. The sample lists some 320,000 distinct CDR3 sequences, roughly 18% occurring once. Source: peripheral blood mononuclear cells (PBMCs), taken at new diagnosis, from a patient treated with antithyroid drugs. These receptors originate from a female donor with Graves disease.

This clonotype occurred a few times. V gene TRBV5-1 combines with J gene TRBJ2-3, with TRBD2 identical over 8 bases. CDR1 is SGHRS and CDR2 is YFSETQ in the germline V gene. V shed 2 bases and J 7 bases; nucleotides not matched to a gene: 6. The CDR3 contains 14 residues. DNA of the CDR3: TGCGCCAGCAGCTTAGCGGGAGTCACGAATACGCAGTATTTT. This gives the protein CASSLAGVTNTQYF.

This clonotype appeared many times. The V call is TRBV5-1, the J call TRBJ2-7; 13 bases align to TRBD2. The CDR3 loop spans 18 amino acids. With V trimmed by 4 bases and J by 6 bases, 16 bases remained unmatched. Germline values: CDR1 SGHRS, CDR2 YFSETQ. The CDR3 is CASSPGTSGVLHEFEQYF. The CDR3 DNA is TGCGCCAGCAGCCCTGGGACTAGCGGGGTCCTGCACGAGTTCGAGCAGTACTTC.

The chain employs TRBV7-6 and TRBJ2-7; perhaps TRBD1 as D (5 bases). Deletions cut 1 base from V and 2 bases from J, with 6 bases between. Germline CDR1 SGHVS, CDR2 FNYEAQ. The length of the CDR3 is 13 residues. The CDR3 bases are TGTGCCAGCAGCTTAGAGGGGCCCTACGAGCAGTACTTC. It specifies CASSLEGPYEQYF.

The chain couples TRBV18 to TRBJ1-6, with 7 positions matching TRBD1. Germline V gene data show CDR1 as KGHSH and CDR2 as LQKENI. CDR3 length: 14 residues. V trimming: 4 bases; J trimming: 7 bases; junction bases outside the gene matches: 4. For the CDR3, the DNA is TGTGCCAGCTCACAGGGACAGCTAAATTCACCCCTCCACTTT. Translation gives CASSQGQLNSPLHF.

This clonotype has at least ten counts. V usage is TRBV12-3 or TRBV12-4 and J usage is TRBJ2-7; TRBD1 agrees at 7 bases. The junction had 14 bases not matched to a gene; V was cut back by 6 bases and J by 6 bases. The CDR3 runs to 15 residues. For the CDR3, the DNA is TGTGCCAGCAGAAGGGACAGACAGGAGTCAGGCGAGCAGTACTTC. This gives the protein CASRRDRQESGEQYF.

About this clonotype itself: A much larger clone sits a single nucleotide away, making a read error possible. V and J are TRBV10-1 and TRBJ2-1; D uncertain. The CDR3 is made up of 13 amino acids. Germline loops: CDR1 WNHNN, CDR2 SYGVQD (reference sequence). CDR3 loop: CSSSESSDNEQFF. The CDR3 DNA sequence: TGCTCCAGCAGTGAGTCGTCCGACAATGAGCAGTTCTTC.

This clonotype was counted at least ten times. The chain recombines TRBV15 with TRBJ1-5; D is ambiguous. The CDR3 length is 15 residues. The germline V gene has CDR1 LNHNV and CDR2 YYDKDF (reference sequence). Trimming stripped 3 bases from V and 5 bases from J, with 14 bases between. CDR3 region: CATSRDGDGDQPQHF. The CDR3 DNA reads TGTGCCACCAGCAGGGACGGGGATGGGGATCAGCCCCAGCATTTT.

This clonotype was observed many times. The chain links TRBV28 to TRBJ1-2; 7 nucleotides match TRBD1. The V segment lost 6 bases and the J segment 7 bases; nucleotides outside the gene matches: 8. Germline lookup yields CDR1 MDHEN and CDR2 SYDVKM. This CDR3 is 13 amino acids long. The CDR3 here is CASSYNSGGGYTF. DNA of the CDR3: TGTGCCAGCAGCTACAATTCAGGGGGTGGCTACACCTTC.

This clonotype was counted ten times or more. The genes are TRBV6-1 and TRBJ1-1, with 7 nucleotides matching TRBD1. Germline V lookup: CDR1 MNHNS, CDR2 SASEGT. After removal of 5 bases from V and 2 bases from J, the junction contained 8 bases not matched to a gene. The CDR3 runs to 15 residues. The CDR3 DNA reads as TGTGCCAGCAGTCGACAGGGTATAGTAAACACTGAAGCTTTCTTT. Protein product: CASSRQGIVNTEAFF.